These T cell receptor beta chains were read from a single sample in a study of T cell responses to AZD1222 COVID-19 vaccine. Repertoires were generated with immunoSEQ multiplex PCR, while TCRdb's copy carries only in-frame clones and drops some. The data contain some 150,000 clones, about 92% of them singletons. The source material was peripheral blood, sampled on day 0 of MenACWY control vaccination. The receptors come from an adult in good health. The CDR3 runs from the conserved cysteine through the conserved F or W. D genes are given only for firm matches. The size entry is marked missing in some rows and otherwise reads once, few, many or a size class.

TRBV9,TRBJ1-2,-,-,TGTGCCAGCAGCATCCACAGTACTAACTATGGCTACACCTTC,CASSIHSTNYGYTF
TRBV13,TRBJ2-5,-,TRBD1,TGTGCCAGCAGCCCCGGACAGGGGGGCCAAGAGACCCAGTACTTC,CASSPGQGGQETQYF
TRBV5-1,TRBJ1-2,-,TRBD1,TGCGCCAGCAGACCTACAGGGGGCCGGAATGGCTACACCTTC,CASRPTGGRNGYTF
TRBV3-1/TRBV3-2,TRBJ2-3,-,-,TGTGCCAGCAGCCGCCAAGTTCGGGGCGCAGCGGATACGCAGTATTTT,CASSRQVRGAADTQYF
TRBV6-2/TRBV6-3,TRBJ1-4,-,-,TGTGCCAGCAGTTACTCGCGTCAGGAGCAGGGCAATGAAAAACTGTTTTTT,CASSYSRQEQGNEKLFF
TRBV7-2,TRBJ1-5,-,-,TGTGCCAGCAGCTTAGACGGGGGTGGCAATCAGCCCCAGCATTTT,CASSLDGGGNQPQHF
TRBV28,TRBJ2-2,-,-,TGTGCCAGCATGACAGGAGAGAACACCGGGGAGCTGTTTTTT,CASMTGENTGELFF
TRBV4-3,TRBJ1-2,-,-,TGCGCCAGCAGCCACCCCGACGGATATGGCTACACCTTC,CASSHPDGYGYTF
TRBV7-9,TRBJ1-2,-,TRBD1,TGTGCCAGCAGCCAAGACAGGGGAAGTGGCTACACCTTC,CASSQDRGSGYTF
TRBV28,TRBJ1-1,-,-,TGTGCCAGCAAAATGAGCGCCGAATGGACTGAAGCTTTCTTT,CASKMSAEWTEAFF
TRBV5-1,TRBJ1-2,-,-,TGCGCCAGCAACAGTGGACAGTTCAACTATGGCTACACCTTC,CASNSGQFNYGYTF
TRBV2,TRBJ1-1,-,-,TGTGCCAGCACCCGAAGGGGAGGATTGATGAACACTGAAGCTTTCTTT,CASTRRGGLMNTEAFF
TRBV19,TRBJ2-1,-,TRBD2,TGTGCCAGTAGCCATCGACTAGCGCAGAGCTCCTACAATGAGCAGTTCTTC,CASSHRLAQSSYNEQFF
TRBV7-8,TRBJ2-1,-,-,TGTGCCAGCACCGGGACGTACGAGGCCAATGAGCAGTTCTTC,CASTGTYEANEQFF
TRBV2,TRBJ1-5,-,-,TGTGCCAGCATGGGGCAGTCGAATCAGCCCCAGCATTTT,CASMGQSNQPQHF
TRBV12-3/TRBV12-4,TRBJ1-1,-,-,TGTGCCAGCAGTTTAACAGGCACCACTGAAGCTTTCTTT,CASSLTGTTEAFF
TRBV9,TRBJ2-7,-,-,TGTGCCAGCAGCGTAGAATGGCAGGACGGCAAGCAGTACTTC,CASSVEWQDGKQYF
TRBV4-3,TRBJ1-5,-,-,TGCGCCAGCAGCCAAGGAACCCATCAGCCCCAGCATTTT,CASSQGTHQPQHF
TRBV19,TRBJ2-3,-,-,TGTGCCAGTAGGAAAACCGAGCTGGGTCTCGTCAGAGATACGCAGTATTTT,CASRKTELGLVRDTQYF
TRBV5-5,TRBJ2-1,-,-,TGTGCCAGCAGCTTGGGGCCGGACAATGAGCAGTTCTTC,CASSLGPDNEQFF
TRBV7-9,TRBJ2-5,-,-,TGTGCCAGCAGGCGGACTAGGGGGGAAGATACCCAGTACTTC,CASRRTRGEDTQYF
TRBV28,TRBJ1-6,-,-,TGTGCCAGCAGCGACCGCGGGCGTGATAATTCACCCCTCCACTTT,CASSDRGRDNSPLHF
TRBV29-1,TRBJ2-7,-,TRBD1,TGCAGCGTTGCCTTAAGGGACAGGGGCCACGAGCAGTACTTC,CSVALRDRGHEQYF
TRBV27,TRBJ1-5,-,TRBD1,TGTGCCAGCAGTTCCTACAGGGGTAGCAATCAGCCCCAGCATTTT,CASSSYRGSNQPQHF
TRBV12-3/TRBV12-4,TRBJ2-1,-,-,TGTGCCAGCACCCGGCATGCTACTGATGAGCAGTTCTTC,CASTRHATDEQFF
TRBV7-3,TRBJ2-1,-,TRBD2,TGTGCCAGCAGCTGGGGGGGGACTGCCACGCAGTTCTTC,CASSWGGTATQFF
TRBV5-6,TRBJ2-7,-,TRBD2,TGTGCCAGCAGCTTTGGGCTAGCGGGAGGGAGGTACGAGCAGTACTTC,CASSFGLAGGRYEQYF
TRBV19,TRBJ2-3,-,TRBD2,TGTGCCAGTAGTCCACCGGGACTAGCTGCTGGAGATACGCAGTATTTT,CASSPPGLAAGDTQYF
TRBV12-3/TRBV12-4,TRBJ1-1,-,-,TGTGCCAGCAGTTACTACACTGAAGCTTTCTTT,CASSYYTEAFF
TRBV2,TRBJ1-6,few,-,TGTGCCAGCACCCAAGAGCAGACCCGCACGCCCCTCCACTTT,CASTQEQTRTPLHF
TRBV3-1/TRBV3-2,TRBJ2-3,-,-,TGTGCCAGCAGCCCCCTAAGGGGGGGGCGTGTAGATACGCAGTATTTT,CASSPLRGGRVDTQYF
TRBV10-3,TRBJ1-5,-,-,TGTGCCATCAGTGAGTCGCGGCAAAGGGAGCAGCCCCAGCATTTT,CAISESRQREQPQHF
TRBV19,TRBJ1-1,-,-,TGTGCCAGTAGTAAGACAGGTAACATGAACACTGAAGCTTTCTTT,CASSKTGNMNTEAFF
TRBV28,TRBJ2-3,few,TRBD1,TGTGCCAGCAGTTCAGGGGGAGACACCAAGACAGATACGCAGTATTTT,CASSSGGDTKTDTQYF
TRBV6-5,TRBJ1-1,-,TRBD1,TGTGCCAGCAGACTCACAGGGGTTGTCACTGAAGCTTTCTTT,CASRLTGVVTEAFF